This T cell receptor (beta chain) emerged from a study of shared clonotypes between healthy human individuals. Study results and caveats: Among non-shared clonotypes, generation probabilities were lower than among those shared by all four donors.

Original handling: Filtering differed for immunoSEQ, which gave only junction sequences without quality scores. Produced via immunoSEQ multiplex PCR; TCRdb's table is partial and in-frame only. D and trimming were read from the DNA, whereas the V and J calls and clone size are those reported in that table. Of millions of clones listed, less than 95% were seen once; the top ten hold 1% to 1.3%. Losses at the gene ends were 5 bases for V and 7 bases for J; bases not matched to a gene: 14. Germline CDR1 reads MNHEY; CDR2 reads SMNVEV (reference sequence). This CDR3 spans 16 amino acids. Naive CD8 isolation took CD45RO-negative cells positively selected for CCR7 and excluded terminally differentiated effector memory CD45RA+ cells. As for this clone: The antigen is undetermined.

The source material was naive CD8+ T cells sorted from blood. The TCR sequence derives from a man younger than 30 in good health. The rearrangement links TRBV27 to TRBJ2-7; 10 bases agree with TRBD2. The CDR3: CASSESGGAVLLEQYF. CDR3 in DNA: TGTGCCAGCAGTGAGAGCGGGGGGGCCGTACTCCTTGAGCAGTACTTC.